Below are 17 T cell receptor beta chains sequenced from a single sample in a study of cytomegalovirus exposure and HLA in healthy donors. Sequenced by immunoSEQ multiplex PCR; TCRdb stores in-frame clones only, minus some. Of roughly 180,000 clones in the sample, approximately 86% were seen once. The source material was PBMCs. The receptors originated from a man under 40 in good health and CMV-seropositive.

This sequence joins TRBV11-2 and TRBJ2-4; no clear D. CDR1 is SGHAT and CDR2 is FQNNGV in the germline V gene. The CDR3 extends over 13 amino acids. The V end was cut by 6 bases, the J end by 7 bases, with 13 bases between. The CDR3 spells CASRSLGVNIQYF. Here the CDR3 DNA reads TGTGCCAGCAGATCACTTGGGGTCAACATTCAGTACTTC.

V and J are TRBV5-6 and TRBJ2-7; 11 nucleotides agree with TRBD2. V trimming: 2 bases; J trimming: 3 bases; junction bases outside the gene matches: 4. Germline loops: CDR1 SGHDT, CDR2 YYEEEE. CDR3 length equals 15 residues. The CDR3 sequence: CASSLLTSGNYEQYF. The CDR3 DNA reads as TGTGCCAGCAGCTTATTGACTAGCGGGAACTACGAGCAGTACTTC. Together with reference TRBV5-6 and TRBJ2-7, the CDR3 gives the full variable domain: DAGVTQSPTHLIKTRGQQVTLRCSPKSGHDTVSWYQQALGQGPQFIFQYYEEEERQRGNFPDRFSGHQFPNYSSELNVNALLLGDSALYLCASSLLTSGNYEQYFGPGTRLTVT.

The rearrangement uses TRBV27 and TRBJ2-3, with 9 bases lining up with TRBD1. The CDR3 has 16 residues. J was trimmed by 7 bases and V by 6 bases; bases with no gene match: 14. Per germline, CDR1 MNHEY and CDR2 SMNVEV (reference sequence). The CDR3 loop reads CASSIRTGAGRNTQYF. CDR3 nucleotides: TGTGCCAGCAGCATCCGGACAGGGGCGGGTCGGAATACGCAGTATTTT.

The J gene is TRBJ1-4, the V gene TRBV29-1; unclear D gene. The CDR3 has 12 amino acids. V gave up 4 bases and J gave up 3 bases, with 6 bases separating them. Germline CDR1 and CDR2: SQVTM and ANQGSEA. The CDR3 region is CSVGTANEKLFF. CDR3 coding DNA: TGCAGCGTTGGGACCGCTAATGAAAAACTGTTTTTT.

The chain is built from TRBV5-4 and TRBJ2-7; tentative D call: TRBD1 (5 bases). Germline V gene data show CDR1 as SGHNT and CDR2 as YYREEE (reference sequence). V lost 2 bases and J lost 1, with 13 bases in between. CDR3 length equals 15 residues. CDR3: CASSFDAGRSYEQYF. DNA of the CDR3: TGTGCCAGCAGCTTTGACGCAGGGCGGTCCTACGAGCAGTACTTC.

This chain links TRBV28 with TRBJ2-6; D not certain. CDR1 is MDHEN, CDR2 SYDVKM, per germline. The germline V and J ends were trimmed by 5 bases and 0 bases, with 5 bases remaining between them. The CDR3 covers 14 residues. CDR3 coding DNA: TGTGCCAGCAGTCTTATCTCTGGGGCCAACGTCCTGACTTTC. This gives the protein CASSLISGANVLTF.

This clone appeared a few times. The CDR3 sequence: CASSQVRGNIQYF. CDR3 bases: TGTGCCAGCAGCCAAGTGCGGGGAAACATTCAGTACTTC. The chain couples TRBV4-2 to TRBJ2-4; the D gene is possibly TRBD2 (6 bases). The CDR3 length is 13 residues. V was pared by 1 base and J by 6 bases, with 7 bases between. Germline CDR1 reads LGHNA; CDR2 reads YNFKEQ.

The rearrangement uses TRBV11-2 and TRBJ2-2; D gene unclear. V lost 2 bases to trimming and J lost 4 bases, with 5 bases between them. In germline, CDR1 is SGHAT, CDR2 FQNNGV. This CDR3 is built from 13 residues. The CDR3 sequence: CASSLWRTGELFF. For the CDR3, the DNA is TGTGCCAGCAGCTTATGGCGCACCGGGGAGCTGTTTTTT.

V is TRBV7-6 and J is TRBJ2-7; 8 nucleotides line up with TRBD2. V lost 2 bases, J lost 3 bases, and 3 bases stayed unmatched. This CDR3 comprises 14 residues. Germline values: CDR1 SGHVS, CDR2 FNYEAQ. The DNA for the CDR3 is TGTGCCAGCAGCTTACTTCGGGAGGGCTACGAGCAGTACTTC. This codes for CASSLLREGYEQYF.

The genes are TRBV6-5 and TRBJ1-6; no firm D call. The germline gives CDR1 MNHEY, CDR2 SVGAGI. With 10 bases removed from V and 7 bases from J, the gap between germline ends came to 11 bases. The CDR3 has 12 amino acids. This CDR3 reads CATKIENSPLHF. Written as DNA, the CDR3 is TGTGCCACCAAAATCGAGAATTCACCCCTCCACTTT.

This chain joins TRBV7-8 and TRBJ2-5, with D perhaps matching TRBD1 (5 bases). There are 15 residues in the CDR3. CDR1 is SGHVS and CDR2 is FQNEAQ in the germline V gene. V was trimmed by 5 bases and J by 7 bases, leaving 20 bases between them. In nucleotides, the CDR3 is TGTGCCAGCAGCCCCTATCAGGGAATTGCGTGGACCCAGTACTTC. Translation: CASSPYQGIAWTQYF.

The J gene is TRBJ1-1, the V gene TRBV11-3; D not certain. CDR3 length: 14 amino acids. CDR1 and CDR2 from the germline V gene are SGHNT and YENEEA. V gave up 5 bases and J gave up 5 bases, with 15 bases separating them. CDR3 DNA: TGTGCCAGCAGCCTCGGGCCCCTGGGGACTGAAGCTTTCTTT. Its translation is CASSLGPLGTEAFF. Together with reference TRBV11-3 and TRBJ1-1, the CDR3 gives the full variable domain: EAGVVQSPRYKIIEKKQPVAFWCNPISGHNTLYWYLQNLGQGPELLIRYENEEAVDDSQLPKDRFSAERLKGVDSTLKIQPAELGDSAVYLCASSLGPLGTEAFFGQGTRLTVV.

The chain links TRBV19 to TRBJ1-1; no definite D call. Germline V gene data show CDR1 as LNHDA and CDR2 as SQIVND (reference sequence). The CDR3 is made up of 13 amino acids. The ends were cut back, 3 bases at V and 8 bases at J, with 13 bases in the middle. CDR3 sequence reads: CASSIPSSKEAFF. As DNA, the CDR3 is TGTGCCAGTAGTATTCCCTCAAGCAAAGAAGCTTTCTTT.

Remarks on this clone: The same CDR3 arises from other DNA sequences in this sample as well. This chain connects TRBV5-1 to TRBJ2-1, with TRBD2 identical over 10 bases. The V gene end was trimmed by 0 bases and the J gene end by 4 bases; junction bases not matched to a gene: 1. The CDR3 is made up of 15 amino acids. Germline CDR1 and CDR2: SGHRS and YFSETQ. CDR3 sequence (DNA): TGCGCCAGCAGCTTGGAACTAGCGGGGTACAATGAGCAGTTCTTC. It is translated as CASSLELAGYNEQFF.

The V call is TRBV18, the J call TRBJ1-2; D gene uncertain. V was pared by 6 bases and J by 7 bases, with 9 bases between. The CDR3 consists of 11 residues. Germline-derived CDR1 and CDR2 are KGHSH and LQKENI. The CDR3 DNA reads TGTGCCAGCTCCGGTACACTTGGCTACACCTTC. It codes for CASSGTLGYTF.

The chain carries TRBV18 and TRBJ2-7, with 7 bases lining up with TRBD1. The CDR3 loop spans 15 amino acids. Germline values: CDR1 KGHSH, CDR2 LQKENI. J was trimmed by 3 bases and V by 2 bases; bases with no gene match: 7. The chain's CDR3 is CASSPRGTESYEQYF. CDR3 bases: TGTGCCAGCTCACCAAGAGGGACAGAGAGCTACGAGCAGTACTTC.

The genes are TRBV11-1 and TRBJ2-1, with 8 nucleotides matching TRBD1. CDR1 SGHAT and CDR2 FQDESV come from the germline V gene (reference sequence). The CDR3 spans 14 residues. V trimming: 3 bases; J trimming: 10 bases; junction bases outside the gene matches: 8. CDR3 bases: TGTGCCAGCAGCTTTGGACAGGGCAATCGGGAGCAGTTCTTC. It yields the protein CASSFGQGNREQFF.